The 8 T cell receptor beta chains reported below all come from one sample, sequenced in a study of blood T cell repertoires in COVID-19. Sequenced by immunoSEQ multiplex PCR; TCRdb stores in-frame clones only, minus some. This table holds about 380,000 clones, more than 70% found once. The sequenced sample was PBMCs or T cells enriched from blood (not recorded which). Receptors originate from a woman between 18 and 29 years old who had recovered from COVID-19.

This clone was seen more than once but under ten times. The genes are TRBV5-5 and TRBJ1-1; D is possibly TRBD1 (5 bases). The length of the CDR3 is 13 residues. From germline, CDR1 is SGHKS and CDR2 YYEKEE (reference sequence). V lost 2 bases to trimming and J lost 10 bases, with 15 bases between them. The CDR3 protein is CASSFRGSGGAFF. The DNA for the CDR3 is TGTGCCAGCAGCTTCCGGGGCTCCGGGGGAGCTTTCTTT.

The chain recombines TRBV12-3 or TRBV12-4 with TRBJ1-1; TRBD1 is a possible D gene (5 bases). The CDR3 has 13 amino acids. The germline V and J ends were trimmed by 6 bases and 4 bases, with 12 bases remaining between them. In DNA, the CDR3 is TGTGCCAGCAGGGGAGTGGGGGGCACTGAAGCTTTCTTT. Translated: CASRGVGGTEAFF.

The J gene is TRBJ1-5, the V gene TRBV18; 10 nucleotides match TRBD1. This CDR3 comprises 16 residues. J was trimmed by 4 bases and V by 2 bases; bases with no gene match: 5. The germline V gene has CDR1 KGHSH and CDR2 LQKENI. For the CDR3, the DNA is TGTGCCAGCTCACCAGGAGACAGGGGGCTTAATCAGCCCCAGCATTTT. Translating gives CASSPGDRGLNQPQHF.

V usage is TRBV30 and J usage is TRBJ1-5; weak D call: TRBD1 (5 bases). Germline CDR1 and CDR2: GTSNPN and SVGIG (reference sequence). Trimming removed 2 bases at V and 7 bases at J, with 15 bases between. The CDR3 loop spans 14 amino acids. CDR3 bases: TGTGCCTGGAGTTCAAACAGGCGGAGCCAGCCCCAGCATTTT. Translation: CAWSSNRRSQPQHF.

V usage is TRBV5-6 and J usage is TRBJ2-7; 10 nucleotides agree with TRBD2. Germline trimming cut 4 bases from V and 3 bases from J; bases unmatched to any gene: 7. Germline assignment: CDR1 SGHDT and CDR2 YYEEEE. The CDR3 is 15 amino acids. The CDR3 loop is CASSKPGLASYEQYF. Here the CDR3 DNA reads TGTGCCAGCAGCAAACCGGGACTAGCGAGCTACGAGCAGTACTTC.

The CDR3, as DNA: TGTGCCAGCAGCTTAGCAATAGGACAGGGCCCCATGGACAATGAGCAGTTCTTC. Translating gives CASSLAIGQGPMDNEQFF. V and J are TRBV7-8 and TRBJ2-1; TRBD1 aligns across 8 bases. Germline lookup yields CDR1 SGHVS and CDR2 FQNEAQ. The CDR3 sequence is 18 residues long. J was trimmed by 5 bases and V by 0 bases; bases with no gene match: 12. The whole variable domain, filled in from reference TRBV7-8 and TRBJ2-1, reads GAGVSQSPRYKVAKRGQDVALRCDPISGHVSLFWYQQALGQGPEFLTYFQNEAQLDKSGLPSDRFFAERPEGSVSTLKIQRTQQEDSAVYLCASSLAIGQGPMDNEQFFGPGTRLTVL.

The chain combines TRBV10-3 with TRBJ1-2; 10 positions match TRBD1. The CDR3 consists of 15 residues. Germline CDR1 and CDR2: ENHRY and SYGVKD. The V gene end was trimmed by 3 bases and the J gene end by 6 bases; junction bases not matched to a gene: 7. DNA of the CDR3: TGTGCCATCAGTGAAAACTCCGGGACAGGGGATGGCTACACCTTC. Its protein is CAISENSGTGDGYTF.

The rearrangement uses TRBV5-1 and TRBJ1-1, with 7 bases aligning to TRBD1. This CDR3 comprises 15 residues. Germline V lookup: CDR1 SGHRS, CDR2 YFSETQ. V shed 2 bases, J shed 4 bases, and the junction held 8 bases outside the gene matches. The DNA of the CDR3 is TGCGCCAGCAGCTTTTACAGGGGAGGAGGCACTGAAGCTTTCTTT. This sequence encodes CASSFYRGGGTEAFF. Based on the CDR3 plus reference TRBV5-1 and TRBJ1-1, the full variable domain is KAGVTQTPRYLIKTRGQQVTLSCSPISGHRSVSWYQQTPGQGLQFLFEYFSETQRNKGNFPGRFSGRQFSNSRSEMNVSTLELGDSALYLCASSFYRGGGTEAFFGQGTRLTVV.